These 12 T cell receptor beta chains came from one sample sequenced in a study of cytomegalovirus exposure and HLA in healthy donors. The PCR was carried out with 60 Vbeta primers and 13 Jbeta primers. Method: immunoSEQ multiplex PCR; TCRdb's copy keeps in-frame clones and lacks some. The data contain 85,000 to 100,000 clones, 55% to 75% of them singletons. The source material was PBMCs. Receptors originate from a man in his 60s in good health and CMV-seronegative.

The chain is built from TRBV19 and TRBJ2-5, with D perhaps matching TRBD1 (6 bases). Trimming left V 2 bases short and J 7 bases short, with 14 bases between. The CDR3 totals 14 residues. Germline V lookup: CDR1 LNHDA, CDR2 SQIVND (reference sequence). CDR3 nucleotides: TGTGCCAGTAGTATAACCGGGACACCGGGGACCCAGTACTTC. Translation: CASSITGTPGTQYF. Complete variable domain (other parts from reference TRBV19 and TRBJ2-5): DGGITQSPKYLFRKEGQNVTLSCEQNLNHDAMYWYRQDPGQGLRLIYYSQIVNDFQKGDIAEGYSVSREKKESFPLTVTSAQKNPTAFYLCASSITGTPGTQYFGPGTRLLVL.

The genes are TRBV6-4 and TRBJ1-5, with 7 positions matching TRBD1. Germline loops: CDR1 MRHNA, CDR2 SNTAGT. V was clipped by 3 bases and J by 6 bases; unmatched bases: 8. The CDR3 runs to 15 residues. In nucleotides, the CDR3 is TGTGCCAGCAGTGATCGAGGGGGCGCAGGTCAGCCCCAGCATTTT. It yields the protein CASSDRGGAGQPQHF.

This chain connects TRBV6-1 to TRBJ1-2; possibly TRBD1 for D (5 bases). Germline loops: CDR1 MNHNS, CDR2 SASEGT. The CDR3 runs 12 residues. Deletions cut 5 bases from V and 4 bases from J, with 8 bases between. CDR3 protein: CASSRTFYGYTF. In nucleotides, the CDR3 is TGTGCCAGCAGTCGGACATTCTATGGCTACACCTTC.

Only a few counts were recorded for this clone. J is TRBJ1-1 and V is TRBV9; 7 positions match TRBD1. V lost 4 bases and J lost 6; bases outside the gene matches: 18. This CDR3 is 17 amino acids long. The germline gives CDR1 SGDLS, CDR2 YYNGEE. CDR3 nucleotides: TGTGCCAGCAGCAAGGGGACAGAGGGGTGGGCCATCGCTGAAGCTTTCTTT. This translates into CASSKGTEGWAIAEAFF. The variable domain in full, completed from reference TRBV9 and TRBJ1-1, reads DSGVTQTPKHLITATGQRVTLRCSPRSGDLSVYWYQQSLDQGLQFLIQYYNGEERAKGNILERFSAQQFPDLHSELNLSSLELGDSALYFCASSKGTEGWAIAEAFFGQGTRLTVV.

The chain links TRBV5-4 to TRBJ2-1; 7 bases line up with TRBD2. This CDR3 region has 19 residues. Germline V lookup: CDR1 SGHNT, CDR2 YYREEE (reference sequence). Losses at the gene ends were 0 bases for V and 6 bases for J; bases not matched to a gene: 18. CDR3 DNA: TGTGCCAGCAGCTTGGGGGCAAGCGGGGCTACTCCTAAACGCAATGAGCAGTTCTTC. It encodes CASSLGASGATPKRNEQFF.

This rearrangement joins TRBV5-1 to TRBJ1-3, with unresolved D. This CDR3 is 14 amino acids long. Germline loops: CDR1 SGHRS, CDR2 YFSETQ. The V end lost 1 base, the J end lost 2 bases, and 7 bases lay between the germline ends. CDR3 sequence reads: CASSLSVTGNTIYF. The CDR3 DNA reads TGCGCCAGCAGCTTGTCAGTCACTGGAAACACCATATATTTT.

The gene calls are TRBV6-6 and TRBJ1-1; the match to TRBD1 covers 8 bases. J gave up 1 base and V 6 bases, and 4 bases lay outside the gene matches. This CDR3 is built from 14 residues. Per germline, CDR1 MNHNY and CDR2 SVGAGI (reference sequence). The chain's CDR3 is CASRLGQGNTEAFF. DNA of the CDR3: TGTGCCAGCAGATTAGGACAGGGGAACACTGAAGCTTTCTTT.

The CDR3: CASSPGTGSSYEQYF. CDR3 DNA sequence: TGTGCCAGCAGTCCCGGGACAGGGAGCTCCTACGAGCAGTACTTC. The chain combines TRBV6-6 with TRBJ2-7; 9 nucleotides agree with TRBD1. Germline assignment: CDR1 MNHNY and CDR2 SVGAGI (reference sequence). V lost 5 bases to trimming and J lost 0 bases; unmatched junction nucleotides: 5. The CDR3 length is 15 residues.

V and J are TRBV7-9 and TRBJ1-1, with a weak D call TRBD1 (6 bases). CDR3 size: 15 residues. Per germline, CDR1 SEHNR and CDR2 FQNEAQ (reference sequence). The V end was cut by 2 bases, the J end by 3 bases, with 13 bases between. In DNA form, the CDR3 reads TGTGCCAGCAGCTTAACCGGGACATCCTACACTGAAGCTTTCTTT. It is translated as CASSLTGTSYTEAFF. The full variable domain, in which reference TRBV7-9 and TRBJ1-1 provide the parts outside the CDR3, is DTGVSQNPRHKITKRGQNVTFRCDPISEHNRLYWYRQTLGQGPEFLTYFQNEAQLEKSRLLSDRFSAERPKGSFSTLEIQRTEQGDSAMYLCASSLTGTSYTEAFFGQGTRLTVV.

The chain is built from TRBV5-5 and TRBJ2-7; 8 bases line up with TRBD1. V lost 4 bases and J lost 3; bases outside the gene matches: 12. Germline lookup yields CDR1 SGHKS and CDR2 YYEKEE (reference sequence). There are 16 residues in the CDR3. CDR3 protein: CASSPTPGGAVYEQYF. In DNA form, the CDR3 reads TGTGCCAGCAGCCCGACGCCAGGGGGCGCAGTCTACGAGCAGTACTTC.

The CDR3 nucleotides are TGCGCCAGCAGCATAGGGACAGATAGCAATCAGCCCCAGCATTTT. It codes for CASSIGTDSNQPQHF. The chain uses TRBV5-1 and TRBJ1-5, with TRBD1 matching 7 bases. The CDR3 length is 15 residues. Germline loops: CDR1 SGHRS, CDR2 YFSETQ. Trimming took 4 bases from V and 0 from J; bases not matched to a gene: 4.

This chain joins TRBV11-2 and TRBJ2-7; no firm D call. This CDR3 contains 16 residues. Germline V gene sequence: CDR1 SGHAT, CDR2 FQNNGV. With 4 bases removed from V and 0 bases from J, the gap between germline ends came to 16 bases. The CDR3 region has the DNA TGTGCCAGCAGCTCCGAAGGAGCCATAAGCTCCTACGAGCAGTACTTC. This gives the protein CASSSEGAISSYEQYF. The whole variable domain, remainder taken from reference TRBV11-2 and TRBJ2-7, is EAGVAQSPRYKIIEKRQSVAFWCNPISGHATLYWYQQILGQGPKLLIQFQNNGVVDDSQLPKDRFSAERLKGVDSTLKIQPAKLEDSAVYLCASSSEGAISSYEQYFGPGTRLTVT.